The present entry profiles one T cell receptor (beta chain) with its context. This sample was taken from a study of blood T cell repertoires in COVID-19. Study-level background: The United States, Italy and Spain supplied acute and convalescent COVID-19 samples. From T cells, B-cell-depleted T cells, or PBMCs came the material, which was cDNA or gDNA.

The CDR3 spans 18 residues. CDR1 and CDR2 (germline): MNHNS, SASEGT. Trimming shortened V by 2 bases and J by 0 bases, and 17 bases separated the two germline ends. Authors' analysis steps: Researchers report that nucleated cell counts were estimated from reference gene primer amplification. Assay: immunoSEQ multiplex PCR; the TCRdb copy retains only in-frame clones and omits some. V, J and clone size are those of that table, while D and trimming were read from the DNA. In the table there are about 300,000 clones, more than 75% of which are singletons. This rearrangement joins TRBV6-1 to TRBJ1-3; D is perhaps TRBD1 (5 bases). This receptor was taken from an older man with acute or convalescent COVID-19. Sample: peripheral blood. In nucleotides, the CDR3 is TGTGCCAGCAGTGAATCTGGGGCAGGATCCTTCTCTGGAAACACCATATATTTT. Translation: CASSESGAGSFSGNTIYF.